This T cell receptor beta chain was sequenced in a study of shared clonotypes between healthy human individuals (TCRdb year 2020). Turning to the overall study: A couple of women and a few men aged 18 to 49 years were included in the cohort. For each donor, CD4 naive and CD4 memory were each given three plates, CD8 naive was given two plates, and CD8 memory was given one plate. To estimate repertoire size and how much clonotype sharing occurs between individuals, the study deeply sequenced the blood TCR repertoires of a handful of healthy adults. To increase sequencing depth and limit assay-specific biases, TCR repertoire library preparation and sequencing were carried out by different laboratories using diverse techniques. Between about 0.85 and 9.5 billion PBMCs per donor were obtained by leukapheresis.

TCR CDR3 regions were amplified from genomic DNA by multiplex PCR using the deep immunoSEQ assay. For each cell subset, the extracted genomic DNA was distributed evenly across all wells of several immunoSEQ 96-well plates, and each plate served as one replicate. For sorted subsets, each replicate PCR was loaded with 200 ng genomic DNA, equivalent to about 30,000 T cell genomes. Purified libraries were quantified with a Qubit 3.0 fluorometer, sized on a Bioanalyzer 2100, and re-quantified with the KAPA Library Quantification kit. Each immunoSEQ 96-well plate was sequenced on its own single-read 150-cycle Illumina NextSeq 550 flow cell. On the authors' methods: Because the immunoSEQ output included only junctional sequences and no quality scores, the filtering could not be the same as the filtering used for full-length reads. Sequences were annotated with PyIR, a Python wrapper for IgBLAST v1.9, and V/J genes and CDR3 were assigned using IMGT germline references. Reads were removed for weak V/J assignments (E-value above 1e-6), missing CDR3, stop codons, out-of-frame junctions, or ambiguous translated residues. A V3J clonotype was defined by an identical inferred V gene, J gene, and CDR3 amino acid sequence. Percentage overlap between repertoires was calculated by dividing the number of shared unique clonotypes by the size of the smaller repertoire. Three approaches were used to assess repertoire richness: RTK rarefaction, the Chao1 estimator, and Recon v2.1 estimates of unobserved clonotypes. Generation probabilities for all TCRbeta clonotypes obtained by the gDNA method from several donors were computed using OLGA. TCRdb took this table from immuneACCESS and kept in-frame rearrangements with V and J called. Such tables lack part of the clones; where checked against another copy, unresolved V genes explain under half of the gap, and the rest is unexplained. V and J calls and clone size are those listed in that table; D and trimming were worked out from the DNA. For this sample the table gives about 2.1 million clones, of which just under 95% were detected only once. Under 2% of the sample rests with the top ten.

Findings and caveats that apply to the study as a whole: Even with the large sequencing depth, rarefaction of the sorted-subset datasets indicated that sequencing was incomplete. The genetic and exposure-history diversity represented was limited by the small number of donors. When a handful of donors were compared, the shared fraction of clonotypes was about 5% for naive CD4, around 4% for naive CD8, roughly 2.5% for memory CD4, and around 0.37% for memory CD8. Sampling was limited to blood, and TCR repertoires in tissue likely differ from TCR repertoires in blood. Pairwise subsampling led to the expectation that sequencing depth would affect the degree of clonotype sharing among donors. Clonotypes shared by all four sorted-subset donors showed higher generation probabilities than non-shared clonotypes. Estimated clonotype richness was generally larger for naive than for memory subsets.

For this clone: Its antigen remains undetermined. No base quality information exists; no much larger clone differs at one position.

CD8 naive samples were CD45RO-negative cells positively selected for CCR7, giving a CD45RA+CCR7+ population that excluded TemRA cells. The donors were healthy, HIV-negative adults who had no recently reported acute infections or vaccinations. Only Caucasian adults living in Nashville, Tennessee, USA were represented among the donors. Blood was collected by leukapheresis, and PBMCs were isolated by Ficoll-Histopaque density gradient centrifugation and then cryopreserved in liquid nitrogen vapor phase. Analytical flow cytometry was used to check the purity and quantity of each magnetically sorted T cell population. Genomic DNA was isolated from each sorted fraction and quantified by UV absorbance on a Nanodrop 2000c. The CDR3 goes from the cysteine to the phenylalanine over 14 residues. Left in the record is the CDR3 DNA by itself, 42 bases read in frame from the first base. The germline V gene (reference sequence) yields LNHDA for CDR1 and SQIVND for CDR2. V loses 5 bases, J loses 3 bases, and the germline ends lie 11 bases apart.

This TCR was sampled from a man aged 18 to 30 in good health. Some clones in this sample may be carry-over from other donors' samples. The V and J segments used are TRBV19 and TRBJ1-5, with TRBD1 as a weak D call on 5 bases. The sequenced sample was naive CD8+ T cells from PBMCs. Reading the label with the study, this specimen's cell subset or site is: CD45RA+CCR7+. For the CDR3, the sequence is CASSSQGFNQPQHF. The DNA reads as follows: TGTGCCAGTAGTTCGCAGGGATTCAATCAGCCCCAGCATTTT.